This T cell receptor (beta chain) was observed in a study of graft-versus-host responses after intestinal transplantation. Study in general: Every recipient underwent anti-thymocyte globulin induction, then tacrolimus and steroids for roughly 3 years.

In regard to this clone: Its antigen is not known.

Study-level points and caveats: In recipient marrow, GvH clones were found, and some appeared first in ileum or blood. Some patients had graft-donor T cell macrochimerism. In their allografts, the ratios of graft-versus-host to host-versus-graft T cell clones were high.

The length of the CDR3 is 14 residues. Trimming at V came to 6 bases and at J to 7 bases, leaving 7 bases not matched to a gene. Germline lookup yields CDR1 SNHLY and CDR2 FYNNEI. Repertoires were generated with immunoSEQ multiplex PCR, while TCRdb's copy carries only in-frame clones and drops some. This table has approximately 99,000 clones, roughly nine tenths appearing once. The rearrangement joins TRBV2 to TRBJ1-5, with 9 bases matching TRBD1. The input for sequencing was unstimulated CD4+ T cells sorted from spleen or lymph node cells, taken before transplant. The receptor's source is a human donor who was the organ donor for an intestinal transplant. CDR3 region: CASSAQGARQPQHF. DNA for the CDR3: TGTGCCAGCAGCGCACAGGGGGCGCGACAGCCCCAGCATTTT.